These 3 T cell receptor beta chains were all obtained from the same sample, sequenced in a study of cytomegalovirus exposure and HLA in healthy donors. This table comes from immunoSEQ multiplex PCR, and its TCRdb copy is limited to in-frame clones, with some not included. The table shows around 110,000 clones, with about 87% occurring only once. Sequenced: PBMCs. The receptors stem from a woman younger than 35 in good health and CMV-seropositive.

The V call is TRBV15, the J call TRBJ1-4, with 9 bases identical to TRBD1. From germline, CDR1 is LNHNV and CDR2 YYDKDF (reference sequence). V was pared by 0 bases and J by 8 bases, with 10 bases of the junction left unmatched. This CDR3 is 17 amino acids long. The DNA of the CDR3 is TGTGCCACCAGCAGAGATCGGGACAGGGTCCCGGGGGAAAAACTGTTTTTT. Protein product: CATSRDRDRVPGEKLFF.

The chain recombines TRBV7-9 with TRBJ2-7, with D possibly TRBD1 on 6 matching bases. The CDR3 has 16 residues. Trimming stripped 2 bases from V and 0 bases from J, with 14 bases between. From germline, CDR1 is SEHNR and CDR2 FQNEAQ (reference sequence). CDR3 DNA sequence: TGTGCCAGCAGCTTACCTTCGACAGGTAGCTCCTACGAGCAGTACTTC. This sequence encodes CASSLPSTGSSYEQYF.

V gene TRBV5-1 combines with J gene TRBJ2-2; 8 nucleotides agree with TRBD1. Germline V CDR1 and CDR2: SGHRS, YFSETQ. The trim removed 0 bases at V and 4 bases at J, leaving 2 bases unmatched. CDR3 length: 15 residues. The CDR3 loop is CASSLGTGSTGELFF. The CDR3 DNA reads TGCGCCAGCAGCTTGGGGACAGGGTCCACCGGGGAGCTGTTTTTT.